This T cell receptor beta chain was identified during a study of blood T cell repertoires in COVID-19. Overall study: T cells, B-cell-depleted T cells, or PBMCs provided the cDNA or gDNA that served as material.

This clone was observed a few times. V lost 3 bases and J lost 11; bases outside the gene matches: 13. The CDR3 totals 14 residues. Looked up from germline, CDR1 is SGDLS and CDR2 is YYNGEE. The method was immunoSEQ multiplex PCR; TCRdb's version includes in-frame clones alone and lacks a portion of them. The sample lists roughly 250,000 clones, roughly 84% occurring once. The source of this sequence is a human donor in a cohort sampled during active COVID-19. The genes are TRBV9 and TRBJ1-1; TRBD1 aligns across 7 bases. Sequenced material: peripheral blood. The CDR3 DNA is TGTGCCAGCAGCGCTACTGACAGGGCCCTCCGGGCTTTCTTT. As protein: CASSATDRALRAFF.